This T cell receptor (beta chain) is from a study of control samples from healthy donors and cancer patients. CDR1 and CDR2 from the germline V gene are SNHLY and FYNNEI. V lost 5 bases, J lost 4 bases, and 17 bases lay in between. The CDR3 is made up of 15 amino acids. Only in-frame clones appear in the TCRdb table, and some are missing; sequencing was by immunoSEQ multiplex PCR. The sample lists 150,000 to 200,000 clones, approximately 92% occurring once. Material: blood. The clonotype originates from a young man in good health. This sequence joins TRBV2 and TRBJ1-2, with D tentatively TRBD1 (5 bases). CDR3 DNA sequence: TGTGCCAGCAGTCCACGGACCGGGACCCTCTATGGCTACACCTTC. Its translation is CASSPRTGTLYGYTF.